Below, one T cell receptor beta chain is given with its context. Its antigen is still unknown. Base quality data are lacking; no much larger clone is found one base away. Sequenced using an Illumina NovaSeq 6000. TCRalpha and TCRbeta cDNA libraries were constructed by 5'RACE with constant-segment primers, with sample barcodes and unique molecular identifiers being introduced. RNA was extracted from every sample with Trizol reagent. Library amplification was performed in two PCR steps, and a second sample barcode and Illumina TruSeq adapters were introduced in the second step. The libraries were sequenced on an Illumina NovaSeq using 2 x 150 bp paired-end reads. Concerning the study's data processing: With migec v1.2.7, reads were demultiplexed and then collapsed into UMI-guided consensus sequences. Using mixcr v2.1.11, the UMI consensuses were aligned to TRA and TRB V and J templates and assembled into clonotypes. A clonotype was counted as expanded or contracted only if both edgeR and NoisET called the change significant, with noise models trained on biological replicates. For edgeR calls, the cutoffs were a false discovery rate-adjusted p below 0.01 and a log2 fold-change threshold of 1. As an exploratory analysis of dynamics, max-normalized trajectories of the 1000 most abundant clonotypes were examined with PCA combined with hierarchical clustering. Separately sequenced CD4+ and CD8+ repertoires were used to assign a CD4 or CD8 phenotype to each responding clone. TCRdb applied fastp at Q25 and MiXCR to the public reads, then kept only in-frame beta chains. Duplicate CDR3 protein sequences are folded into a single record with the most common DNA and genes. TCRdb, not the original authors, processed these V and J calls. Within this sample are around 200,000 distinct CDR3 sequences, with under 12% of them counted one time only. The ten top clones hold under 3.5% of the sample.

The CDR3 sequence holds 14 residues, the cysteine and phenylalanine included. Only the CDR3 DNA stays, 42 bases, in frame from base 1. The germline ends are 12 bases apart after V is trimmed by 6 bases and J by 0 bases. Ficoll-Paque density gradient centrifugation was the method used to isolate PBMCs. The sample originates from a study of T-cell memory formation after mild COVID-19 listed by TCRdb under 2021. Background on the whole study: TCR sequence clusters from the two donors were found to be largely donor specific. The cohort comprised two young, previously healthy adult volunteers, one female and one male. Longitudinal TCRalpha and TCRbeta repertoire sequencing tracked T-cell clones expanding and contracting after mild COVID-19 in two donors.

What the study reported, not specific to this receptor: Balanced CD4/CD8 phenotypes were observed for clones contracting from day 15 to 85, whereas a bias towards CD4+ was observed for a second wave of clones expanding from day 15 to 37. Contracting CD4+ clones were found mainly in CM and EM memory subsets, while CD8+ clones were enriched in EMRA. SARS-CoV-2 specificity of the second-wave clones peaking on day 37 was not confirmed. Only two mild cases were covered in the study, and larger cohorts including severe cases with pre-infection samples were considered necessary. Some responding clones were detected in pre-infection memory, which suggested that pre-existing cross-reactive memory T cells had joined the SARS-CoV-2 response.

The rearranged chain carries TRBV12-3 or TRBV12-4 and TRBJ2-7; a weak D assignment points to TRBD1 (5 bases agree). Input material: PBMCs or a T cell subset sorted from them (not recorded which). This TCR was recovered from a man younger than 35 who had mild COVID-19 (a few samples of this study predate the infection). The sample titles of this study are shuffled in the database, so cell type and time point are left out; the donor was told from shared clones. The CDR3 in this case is CASRADTNSYEQYF. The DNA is TGTGCCAGCAGGGCGGACACAAACTCCTACGAGCAGTACTTC.